The 28 T cell receptor beta chains below were found in one sample sequenced in a study of cytomegalovirus exposure and HLA in healthy donors. The study ran its PCR with 60 Vbeta and 13 Jbeta primers. Profiling relied on immunoSEQ multiplex PCR, and the TCRdb table lists in-frame clones only, not all of them. The table lists around 130,000 clones. The sequencing input was PBMCs. The receptors derive from a woman aged 40-49 years in good health and CMV-seronegative.

The chain carries TRBV7-2 and TRBJ2-3; 7 bases are a match to TRBD1. Losses at the gene ends were 10 bases for V and 0 bases for J; bases not matched to a gene: 7. The CDR3 sequence is 14 residues long. In germline, CDR1 is SGHTA, CDR2 FQGNSA. In DNA, the CDR3 is TGTGCCACCCGGGGACAGTCTAGCACAGATACGCAGTATTTT. The encoded protein is CATRGQSSTDTQYF.

CDR3 sequence: CASRQGNEKLFF. For the CDR3, the DNA is TGTGCCAGTCGGCAGGGGAATGAAAAACTGTTTTTT. This rearrangement joins TRBV19 to TRBJ1-4, with a possible D match to TRBD1 (6 bases). The CDR3 has 12 amino acids. Germline CDR1 is LNHDA and CDR2 is SQIVND (reference sequence). V lost 8 bases to trimming and J lost 5 bases, with 9 bases between them.

The chain uses TRBV6-5 and TRBJ1-5; weak D call: TRBD1 (5 bases). Deletions cut 6 bases from V and 7 bases from J, with 16 bases between. CDR1 and CDR2 (germline): MNHEY, SVGAGI. The CDR3 totals 14 residues. CDR3 protein: CASSPGGRFQPQHF. For the CDR3, the DNA is TGTGCCAGCAGCCCCGGGGGAAGATTCCAGCCCCAGCATTTT.

V and J are TRBV25-1 and TRBJ2-5; 10 bases are shared with TRBD2. The length of the CDR3 is 15 residues. V lost 4 bases and J lost 5; bases outside the gene matches: 7. CDR1 and CDR2 from the germline V gene are MGHDK and SYGVNS. This chain's CDR3 is CASSGPSGGTETQYF. Written as DNA, the CDR3 is TGTGCCAGCAGTGGCCCTAGCGGGGGCACGGAGACCCAGTACTTC.

The chain joins TRBV28 to TRBJ1-1; 12 bases are a match to TRBD1. V gave up 3 bases and J gave up 4 bases; unmatched junction bases: 3. The V gene's germline CDR1 is MDHEN and CDR2 SYDVKM. This CDR3 is 15 amino acids long. CDR3: CASSFRDRGLTEAFF. CDR3 nucleotide sequence: TGTGCCAGCAGTTTCCGGGACAGGGGGCTCACTGAAGCTTTCTTT.

V is TRBV5-4 and J is TRBJ2-7, with a weak D call TRBD2 (5 bases). CDR3 length: 13 amino acids. Germline V gene data show CDR1 as SGHNT and CDR2 as YYREEE (reference sequence). Trimming removed 5 bases from V and 3 bases from J, with 12 bases in between. CDR3 in DNA: TGTGCCAGCAGGTCGGGGAAGAACTACGAGCAGTACTTC. It yields the protein CASRSGKNYEQYF.

The chain is built from TRBV4-3 and TRBJ1-2; 9 bases align to TRBD1. Germline CDR1 LGHNA, CDR2 YSLEER. The CDR3 consists of 14 residues. J was trimmed by 4 bases and V by 0 bases; bases with no gene match: 0. The CDR3 nucleotides are TGCGCCAGCAGCCAAGAGGACAGGGGCTATGGCTACACCTTC. Its protein is CASSQEDRGYGYTF.

The chain uses TRBV6-1 and TRBJ1-1; 10 positions match TRBD1. This CDR3 is 14 amino acids long. CDR1 and CDR2 (germline): MNHNS, SASEGT. The J segment lost 1 base and the V segment lost 6 bases, leaving 2 bases of the junction unmatched. CDR3 region: CASSWTGGNTEAFF. The CDR3 region has the DNA TGTGCCAGCAGCTGGACAGGGGGGAACACTGAAGCTTTCTTT.

The V call is TRBV14, the J call TRBJ1-6; D not resolved. The CDR3 covers 15 residues. V lost 4 bases to trimming and J lost 9 bases, with 16 bases between them. The germline gives CDR1 SGHDN, CDR2 FVKESK. The CDR3 sequence: CASSPLAAGTSPLHF. The CDR3 DNA is TGTGCCAGCAGCCCTTTGGCGGCTGGAACTTCACCCCTCCACTTT. Complete variable domain (other parts from reference TRBV14 and TRBJ1-6): EAGVTQFPSHSVIEKGQTVTLRCDPISGHDNLYWYRRVMGKEIKFLLHFVKESKQDESGMPNNRFLAERTGGTYSTLKVQPAELEDSGVYFCASSPLAAGTSPLHFGNGTRLTVT.

V gene TRBV7-2 combines with J gene TRBJ2-4; TRBD2 aligns across 10 bases. V shed 5 bases, J shed 6 bases, and the junction held 4 bases outside the gene matches. Per the germline V gene, CDR1 is SGHTA and CDR2 is FQGNSA. The CDR3 spans 14 residues. CDR3 sequence: CASSQSGGGNIQYF. The CDR3, as DNA: TGTGCCAGCAGCCAGAGCGGGGGGGGAAACATTCAGTACTTC.

The chain recombines TRBV19 with TRBJ1-5, with no clear D. Germline V lookup: CDR1 LNHDA, CDR2 SQIVND (reference sequence). There are 16 residues in the CDR3. Trimming took off 5 bases at V and 5 bases at J, with 19 bases between the two ends. The CDR3 sequence: CASSSPWPMEDQPQHF. DNA for the CDR3: TGTGCCAGTAGTTCCCCATGGCCTATGGAGGATCAGCCCCAGCATTTT.

This CDR3 reads CASSVEETRGNIQYF. The CDR3 DNA reads TGTGCCAGCAGCGTAGAAGAAACCCGAGGGAACATTCAGTACTTC. This chain uses TRBV9 with TRBJ2-4, with a possible D match to TRBD2 (5 bases). Trimming stripped 0 bases from V and 7 bases from J, with 14 bases between. The CDR3 is made up of 15 amino acids. The germline gives CDR1 SGDLS, CDR2 YYNGEE.

This chain links TRBV9 with TRBJ1-6, with TRBD1 as a possible D gene (6 bases). The germline V and J ends were trimmed by 0 bases and 10 bases, with 14 bases remaining between them. The CDR3 is made up of 15 amino acids. The germline V gene encodes CDR1 SGDLS and CDR2 YYNGEE. The CDR3: CASSVALQGNSPLHF. CDR3 coding DNA: TGTGCCAGCAGCGTAGCTTTACAGGGTAACTCACCCCTCCACTTT.

The CDR3: CASSFFRSGANVLTF. The CDR3, as DNA: TGTGCCAGCAGTTTTTTTCGGTCTGGGGCCAACGTCCTGACTTTC. This rearrangement joins TRBV28 to TRBJ2-6; D unresolved. V lost 3 bases and J 1 base, leaving 7 bases between the germline ends. The CDR3 sequence is 15 residues long. The germline V gene has CDR1 MDHEN and CDR2 SYDVKM.

The rearrangement joins TRBV5-4 to TRBJ2-2; the match to TRBD1 covers 8 bases. Germline values: CDR1 SGHNT, CDR2 YYREEE (reference sequence). CDR3 size: 15 residues. V shed 2 bases and J 8 bases; nucleotides not matched to a gene: 8. CDR3 loop: CASSFGQGAAGELFF. Written as DNA, the CDR3 is TGTGCCAGCAGCTTCGGGCAGGGGGCGGCGGGGGAGCTGTTTTTT.

The chain links TRBV7-3 to TRBJ1-4; 8 nucleotides line up with TRBD1. Germline loops: CDR1 SGHTA, CDR2 FQGTGA. After removal of 3 bases from V and 8 bases from J, the junction contained 5 bases not matched to a gene. The CDR3 is 14 residues long. In DNA form, the CDR3 reads TGTGCCAGCAGCTTGGACAGGGTTGACGAAAAACTGTTTTTT. This sequence encodes CASSLDRVDEKLFF.

J is TRBJ2-3 and V is TRBV29-1; 7 bases align to TRBD2. Trimming cost V 6 bases and J 0 bases; bases outside gene matches: 6. CDR3 length: 14 residues. Per germline, CDR1 SQVTM and CDR2 ANQGSEA. The CDR3 region has the DNA TGCAGCGTCACCGGGACTACTAGCACAGATACGCAGTATTTT. Translated, it gives CSVTGTTSTDTQYF.

The chain carries TRBV6-6 and TRBJ1-3; D gene ambiguous. Trimming took 4 bases from V and 0 from J, leaving 13 bases between them. This CDR3 has 16 residues. CDR1 and CDR2 from the germline V gene are MNHNY and SVGAGI (reference sequence). The CDR3 sequence: CASSFGTLSSGNTIYF. CDR3 DNA sequence: TGTGCCAGCAGTTTTGGCACCTTAAGCTCTGGAAACACCATATATTTT.

This chain connects TRBV9 to TRBJ1-1; 12 bases align to TRBD1. Germline-derived CDR1 and CDR2 are SGDLS and YYNGEE. J lost 4 bases, V lost 3 bases, and 10 bases had no gene match. This CDR3 has 17 residues. This chain's CDR3 is CASSGDRGRSEGTEAFF. DNA of the CDR3: TGTGCCAGCAGCGGGGACAGGGGGCGATCAGAGGGCACTGAAGCTTTCTTT.

V and J are TRBV9 and TRBJ2-4, with 7 bases lining up with TRBD1. The CDR3 has 15 amino acids. The trim removed 7 bases at V and 3 bases at J, leaving 10 bases unmatched. The V gene's germline CDR1 is SGDLS and CDR2 YYNGEE. The CDR3 DNA is TGTGCCAGCCTATCTCTCCGACAGGGCAAAAACATTCAGTACTTC. Translated: CASLSLRQGKNIQYF.

The chain combines TRBV2 with TRBJ1-5; TRBD1 agrees at 9 bases. Germline V CDR1 and CDR2: SNHLY, FYNNEI. Trimming removed 5 bases from V and 7 bases from J; junction bases left unmatched: 6. The CDR3 contains 14 residues. This CDR3 reads CASSRQGDIQPQHF. DNA for the CDR3: TGTGCCAGCAGTAGACAGGGGGATATACAGCCCCAGCATTTT. Full variable domain (outside the CDR3, taken from reference TRBV2 and TRBJ1-5): EPEVTQTPSHQVTQMGQEVILRCVPISNHLYFYWYRQILGQKVEFLVSFYNNEISEKSEIFDDQFSVERPDGSNFTLKIRSTKLEDSAMYFCASSRQGDIQPQHFGDGTRLSIL.

The CDR3 DNA reads as TGTGCCAGCAGCCAAGACCCACGACGGGGGGGTAACACTGAAGCTTTCTTT. Its protein product is CASSQDPRRGGNTEAFF. V gene TRBV4-2 combines with J gene TRBJ1-1; D might be TRBD1 (5 bases). The CDR3 spans 17 residues. Germline values: CDR1 LGHNA, CDR2 YNFKEQ. Trimming stripped 0 bases from V and 2 bases from J, with 16 bases between.

The CDR3 sequence is CASGGGRSSYNEQFF. The CDR3 DNA reads as TGTGCCAGCGGGGGGGGCCGAAGCTCCTACAATGAGCAGTTCTTC. The chain has TRBV19 and TRBJ2-1; 8 bases match TRBD2. Per the germline V gene, CDR1 is LNHDA and CDR2 is SQIVND (reference sequence). CDR3 length: 15 residues. V was pared by 9 bases and J by 0 bases, with 7 bases of the junction left unmatched.

The rearrangement joins TRBV6-6 to TRBJ2-7, with 10 bases identical to TRBD1. V shed 2 bases and J 3 bases; nucleotides not matched to a gene: 4. CDR1 and CDR2 (germline): MNHNY, SVGAGI (reference sequence). The CDR3 contains 15 residues. This CDR3 is CASSYPTGGRYEQYF. The CDR3 DNA follows: TGTGCCAGCAGTTACCCGACAGGGGGCCGCTACGAGCAGTACTTC.

The chain combines TRBV6-6 with TRBJ2-7, with D possibly TRBD1 on 5 matching bases. This CDR3 is built from 12 residues. Trimming took off 5 bases at V and 4 bases at J, with 9 bases between the two ends. Germline loops: CDR1 MNHNY, CDR2 SVGAGI (reference sequence). This chain's CDR3 is CASSTTGYEQYF. The CDR3 DNA sequence: TGTGCCAGCAGTACTACAGGTTACGAGCAGTACTTC.

J is TRBJ1-5 and V is TRBV28; 7 bases line up with TRBD1. Per germline, CDR1 MDHEN and CDR2 SYDVKM. With 6 bases clipped from V and 6 bases from J, the junction kept 5 bases outside the gene matches. The CDR3 contains 13 residues. The CDR3 region is CASSNDRVQPQHF. The CDR3 DNA is TGTGCCAGCAGCAATGACAGGGTTCAGCCCCAGCATTTT.

The CDR3 loop is CARSSTGKGYTF. The CDR3, as DNA: TGTGCCAGAAGCTCGACAGGGAAAGGCTACACCTTC. This rearrangement joins TRBV5-3 to TRBJ1-2; 7 positions match TRBD1. TRBV5-3 is filed as an ORF, its function uncertain. The CDR3 is 12 residues long. V shed 3 bases, J shed 8 bases, and the junction held 4 bases outside the gene matches.

The genes are TRBV27 and TRBJ1-6; 7 bases map to TRBD1. Germline values: CDR1 MNHEY, CDR2 SMNVEV (reference sequence). The CDR3 spans 15 residues. The ends lost 4 bases at V and 6 bases at J; junction bases unmatched: 6. In DNA, the CDR3 is TGTGCCAGCAGTTCGGGACAGCAGGTTAATTCACCCCTCCACTTT. Protein sequence: CASSSGQQVNSPLHF.